Shown below are 16 T cell receptor beta chains from a single sample sequenced in a study of vaccination and CD4 T cells after COVID-19. Their target antigens are unknown. Cultured CD4+ T-cell DNA underwent Oncomine TCR Beta short-read sequencing. TCRdb processed the PCR reads anew with MiXCR; each CDR3 protein has one entry. Of about 8,400 distinct CDR3 sequences in the sample, roughly 40% were seen once. Noted treatment: roughly 10-day PBMC culture with coronavirus spike peptide pools or control peptides (ViraFEST assay). These CD4+ T cells came from an unexposed donor, sampled before the COVID-19 pandemic (2011-2018). Sequencing was performed on CD4+ T cells from blood, cultured in vitro. The source of these receptors is a human donor in good health.

The chain combines TRBV5-1 with TRBJ2-5; D could derive from TRBD1 or TRBD2 (5 bases each). Germline V gene lookup returns CDR1 SGHRS and CDR2 YFSETQ. V lost 4 bases and J lost 4, with 11 bases in between. This CDR3 contains 13 residues. CDR3 sequence (DNA): TGCGCCAGCAGCCCGGGGCCACGAGAGACCCAGTACTTC. Translating gives CASSPGPRETQYF.

As concerns this clonotype: No conserved phenylalanine or tryptophan ends this CDR3, so it is likely a read error. The chain uses TRBV20-1 and TRBJ2-3; a weak D match, TRBD1 (5 bases). V lost 5 bases and J 0 bases, leaving 12 bases between the germline ends. This CDR3 comprises 14 residues. The germline V gene has CDR1 DFQATT and CDR2 SNEGSKA (reference sequence). CDR3 DNA: TGCAGTGCTGAGGACACTTCTAGCACAGATACGCAGTATCTT. It codes for CSAEDTSSTDTQYL.

The sample holds one count of this clonotype. The genes are TRBV20-1 and TRBJ1-5; TRBD1 is a possible D gene (6 bases). Germline CDR1 DFQATT, CDR2 SNEGSKA (reference sequence). The CDR3 loop spans 15 amino acids. Between the trimmed V and J ends, which lost 3 bases and 1 base, there was a span of 13 bases. The CDR3 sequence: CSARQGRLSNQPQHF. The CDR3 DNA is TGCAGTGCTAGGCAGGGGAGGCTCAGCAATCAGCCCCAGCATTTT.

This clonotype was picked up one time. The chain carries TRBV27 and TRBJ2-7; TRBD2 matches 8 bases. The CDR3 extends over 14 amino acids. CDR1 is MNHEY, CDR2 SMNVEV, per germline (reference sequence). Trimming removed 8 bases from V and 3 bases from J; junction bases left unmatched: 9. CDR3 sequence reads: CASRPAGTSYEQYF. The CDR3 coding sequence is TGTGCCAGCCGGCCTGCCGGGACTAGCTACGAGCAGTACTTC.

This clonotype was counted a few times. The V gene is TRBV20-1, the J gene TRBJ2-4; no clear D gene. The CDR3 is made up of 13 amino acids. Per germline, CDR1 DFQATT and CDR2 SNEGSKA (reference sequence). Trimming shortened V by 1 base and J by 0 bases, and 4 bases separated the two germline ends. For the CDR3, the DNA is TGCAGTGCTAGAGGGGGAGCCAAAAACATTCAGTACTTC. It translates to CSARGGAKNIQYF.

The chain couples TRBV28 to TRBJ1-6, with 8 bases matching TRBD1. The length of the CDR3 is 18 residues. After removal of 6 bases from V and 8 bases from J, the junction contained 18 bases not matched to a gene. In germline, CDR1 is MDHEN, CDR2 SYDVKM. For the CDR3, the DNA is TGTGCCAGCAGCAACTATCGTAGGTTTGAACAGGGGGATTCACCCCTCCACTTT. Translation gives CASSNYRRFEQGDSPLHF.

The chain couples TRBV6-2 or TRBV6-3 to TRBJ1-1; TRBD1 matches 8 bases. Germline CDR1 is MNHEY and CDR2 is SVGEGT. The junction had 6 bases not matched to a gene; V was cut back by 5 bases and J by 4 bases. The CDR3 consists of 14 residues. The CDR3 protein is CASSPGGWGTEAFF. CDR3 sequence (DNA): TGTGCCAGCAGTCCAGGGGGCTGGGGCACTGAAGCTTTCTTT.

V and J are TRBV20-1 and TRBJ1-1; 9 bases match TRBD1. V shed 1 base and J 3 bases; nucleotides not matched to a gene: 6. The V gene's germline CDR1 is DFQATT and CDR2 SNEGSKA (reference sequence). This CDR3 has 15 residues. CDR3 loop: CSARVDRGPYTEAFF. The CDR3, as DNA: TGCAGTGCTAGAGTGGACAGGGGACCCTACACTGAAGCTTTCTTT.

This clonotype was seen just once. J is TRBJ2-6 and V is TRBV11-2; D gene ambiguous. The CDR3 has 17 residues. Germline CDR1 and CDR2: SGHAT and FQNNGV. V lost 1 base and J 4 bases, leaving 14 bases between the germline ends. The CDR3 nucleotides read TGTGCCAGCAGCTTAGGCGGCAGCCGATCGGGGGCCAACGTCCTGACTTTC. It is translated as CASSLGGSRSGANVLTF.

The chain joins TRBV11-2 to TRBJ1-2, with D perhaps matching TRBD1 (6 bases). The germline CDR1 and CDR2 sequences are SGHAT and FQNNGV. V was cut by 3 bases and J by 2 bases, with 13 bases left in between. CDR3 length: 15 amino acids. In DNA form, the CDR3 reads TGTGCCAGCAGCTTCCCCAGGGGTCCGAACTATGGCTACACCTTC. It encodes CASSFPRGPNYGYTF.

V usage is TRBV6-5 and J usage is TRBJ2-3; D is unclear. The V end was cut by 2 bases, the J end by 4 bases, with 10 bases between. The germline CDR1 and CDR2 sequences are MNHEY and SVGAGI. The CDR3 is made up of 14 amino acids. The CDR3 spells CASSYTRLPDTQYF. The DNA of the CDR3 is TGTGCCAGCAGTTACACGCGGTTGCCAGATACGCAGTATTTT.

The genes are TRBV7-9 and TRBJ2-3, with D unresolved. Trimming took 5 bases from V and 2 from J, leaving 2 bases between them. The V gene's germline CDR1 is SEHNR and CDR2 FQNEAQ (reference sequence). The CDR3 runs to 11 residues. The CDR3 bases are TGTGCCAGCAGCGTCACAGATACGCAGTATTTT. Translation gives CASSVTDTQYF.

The chain is built from TRBV20-1 and TRBJ2-5; unclear D gene. The length of the CDR3 is 14 residues. The V gene's germline CDR1 is DFQATT and CDR2 SNEGSKA (reference sequence). V dropped 1 base and J dropped 1 base, with 10 bases sitting between them. CDR3 bases: TGCAGTGCTAGAGCTATGGAAATCCAAGAGACCCAGTACTTC. It encodes CSARAMEIQETQYF.

This clonotype was seen once. The V call is TRBV18, the J call TRBJ1-4, with 10 bases fitting TRBD1. CDR1 KGHSH and CDR2 LQKENI come from the germline V gene. The length of the CDR3 is 15 residues. V was pared by 3 bases and J by 5 bases, with 3 bases of the junction left unmatched. The CDR3: CASSPLGQGNEKLFF. CDR3 bases: TGTGCCAGCTCACCCCTGGGACAGGGGAATGAAAAACTGTTTTTT.

The rearrangement uses TRBV6-1 and TRBJ2-5; TRBD2 is a possible D gene (6 bases). Trimming left V 5 bases short and J 4 bases short, with 14 bases between. This CDR3 comprises 14 residues. Germline CDR1 MNHNS, CDR2 SASEGT. The CDR3 here is CASSLTSGVETQYF. In nucleotides, the CDR3 is TGTGCCAGCAGTCTGACTAGTGGCGTAGAGACCCAGTACTTC.

This clonotype was seen a handful of times. The rearrangement uses TRBV20-1 and TRBJ2-3; 11 bases match TRBD2. With V trimmed by 1 base and J by 2 bases, 2 bases remained unmatched. This CDR3 has 15 amino acids. Germline-derived CDR1 and CDR2 are DFQATT and SNEGSKA (reference sequence). CDR3 coding DNA: TGCAGTGCTAGAGGGACTAGCGGGTTCACAGATACGCAGTATTTT. It is translated as CSARGTSGFTDTQYF.